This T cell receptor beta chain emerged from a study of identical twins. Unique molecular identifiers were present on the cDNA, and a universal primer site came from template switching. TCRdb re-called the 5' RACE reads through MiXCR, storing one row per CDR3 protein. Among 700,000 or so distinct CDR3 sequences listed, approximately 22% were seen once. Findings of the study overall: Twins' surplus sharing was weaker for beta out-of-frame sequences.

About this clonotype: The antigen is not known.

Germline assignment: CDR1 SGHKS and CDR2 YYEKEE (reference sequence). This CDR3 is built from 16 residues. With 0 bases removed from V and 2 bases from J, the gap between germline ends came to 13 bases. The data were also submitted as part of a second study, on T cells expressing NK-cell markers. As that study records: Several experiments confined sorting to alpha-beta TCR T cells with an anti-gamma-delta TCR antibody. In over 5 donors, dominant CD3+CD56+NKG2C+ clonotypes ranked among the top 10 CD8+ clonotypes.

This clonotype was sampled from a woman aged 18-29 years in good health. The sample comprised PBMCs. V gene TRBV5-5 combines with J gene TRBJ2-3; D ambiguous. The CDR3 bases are TGTGCCAGCAGCTTGGTCCCGGCCAGTTCCACAGATACGCAGTATTTT. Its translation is CASSLVPASSTDTQYF.